This TCR beta chain was sequenced during a study of blood T cell repertoires in COVID-19. Across the study: The analysed material was cDNA or gDNA that came from T cells, B-cell-depleted T cells, or PBMCs.

Source study methods: How many nucleated cells were present was estimated from reference gene primer amplification. Sequencing was performed with immunoSEQ multiplex PCR; in TCRdb, only in-frame clones are kept and a portion is missing. The V and J calls and clone size are taken from that table; D and trimming were inferred from the DNA. The table has some 160,000 clones, about 89% seen once. The CDR3 sequence is 13 residues long. Germline V gene data show CDR1 as LNHDA and CDR2 as SQIVND (reference sequence). The V end was cut by 3 bases, the J end by 4 bases, with 7 bases between. The TCR sequence derives from a man in his sixties with acute or convalescent COVID-19. V is TRBV19 and J is TRBJ1-5; no clear D gene. Sample: peripheral blood. The CDR3 reads CASSILFNQPQHF. The CDR3 DNA follows: TGTGCCAGTAGTATTTTATTTAATCAGCCCCAGCATTTT.